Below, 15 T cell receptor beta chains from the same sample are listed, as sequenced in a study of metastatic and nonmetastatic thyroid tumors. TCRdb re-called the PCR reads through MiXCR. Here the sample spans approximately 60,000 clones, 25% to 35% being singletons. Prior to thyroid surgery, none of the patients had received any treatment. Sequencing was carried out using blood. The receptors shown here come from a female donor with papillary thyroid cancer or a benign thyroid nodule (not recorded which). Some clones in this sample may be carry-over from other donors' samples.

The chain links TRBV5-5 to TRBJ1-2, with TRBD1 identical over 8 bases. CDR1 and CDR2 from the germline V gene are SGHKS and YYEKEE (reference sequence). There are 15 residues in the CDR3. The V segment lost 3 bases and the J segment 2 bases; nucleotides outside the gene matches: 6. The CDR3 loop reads CASSYGQGVNYGYTF. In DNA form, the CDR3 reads TGTGCCAGCAGCTACGGACAGGGCGTGAACTATGGCTACACCTTC.

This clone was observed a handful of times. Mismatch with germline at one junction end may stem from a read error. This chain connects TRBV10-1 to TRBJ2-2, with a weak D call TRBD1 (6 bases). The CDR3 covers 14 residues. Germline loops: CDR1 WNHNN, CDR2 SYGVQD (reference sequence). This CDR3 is CASSGTANTGELFF. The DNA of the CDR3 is TGCGCCAGCAGTGGGACAGCAAACACCGGTGAGCTGTTTTTT.

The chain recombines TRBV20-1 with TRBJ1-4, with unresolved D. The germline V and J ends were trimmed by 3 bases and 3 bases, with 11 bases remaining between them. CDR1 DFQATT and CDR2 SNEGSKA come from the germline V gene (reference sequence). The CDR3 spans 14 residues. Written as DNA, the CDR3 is TGCAGTGCTAGGGGGTGGCAGTCTAATGAAAAACTGTTTTTT. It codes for CSARGWQSNEKLFF.

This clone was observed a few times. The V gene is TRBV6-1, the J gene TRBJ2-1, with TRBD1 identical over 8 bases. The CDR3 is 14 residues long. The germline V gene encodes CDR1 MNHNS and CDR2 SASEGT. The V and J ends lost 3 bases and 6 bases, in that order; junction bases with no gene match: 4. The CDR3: CASSDWTGLNEQFF. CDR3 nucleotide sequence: TGTGCCAGCAGTGATTGGACAGGGCTCAATGAGCAGTTCTTC.

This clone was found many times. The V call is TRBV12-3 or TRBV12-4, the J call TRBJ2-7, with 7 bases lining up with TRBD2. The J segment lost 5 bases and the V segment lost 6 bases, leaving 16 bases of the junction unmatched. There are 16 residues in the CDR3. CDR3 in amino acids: CASSTGLGQSGNEQYF. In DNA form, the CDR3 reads TGTGCCAGCAGCACAGGCCTAGGGCAGAGCGGGAACGAGCAGTACTTC.

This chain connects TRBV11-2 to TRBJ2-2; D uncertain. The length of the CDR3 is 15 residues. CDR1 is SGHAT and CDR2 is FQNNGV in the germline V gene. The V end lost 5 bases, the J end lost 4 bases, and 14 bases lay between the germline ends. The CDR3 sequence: CASSPLSSGTGELFF. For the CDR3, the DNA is TGTGCCAGCAGCCCCCTCAGCTCGGGCACCGGGGAGCTGTTTTTT.

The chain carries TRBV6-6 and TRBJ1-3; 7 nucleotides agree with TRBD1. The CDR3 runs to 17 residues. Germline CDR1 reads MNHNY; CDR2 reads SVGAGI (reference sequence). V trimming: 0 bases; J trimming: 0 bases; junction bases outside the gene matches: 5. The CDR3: CASSYSWTGPSGNTIYF. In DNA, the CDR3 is TGTGCCAGCAGTTACTCATGGACAGGCCCCTCTGGAAACACCATATATTTT.

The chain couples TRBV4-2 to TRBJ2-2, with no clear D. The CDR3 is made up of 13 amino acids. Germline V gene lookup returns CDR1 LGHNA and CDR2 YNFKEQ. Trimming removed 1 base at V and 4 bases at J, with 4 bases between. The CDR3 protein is CASSQGLTGELFF. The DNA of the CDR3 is TGTGCCAGCAGCCAAGGTCTCACCGGGGAGCTGTTTTTT.

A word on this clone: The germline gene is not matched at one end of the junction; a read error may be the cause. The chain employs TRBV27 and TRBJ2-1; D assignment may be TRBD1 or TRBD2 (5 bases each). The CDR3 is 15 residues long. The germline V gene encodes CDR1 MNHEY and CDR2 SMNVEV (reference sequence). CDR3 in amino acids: CTSSSDSGPYNEQFF. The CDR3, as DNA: TGTACCAGCAGTTCAGACAGCGGCCCCTACAATGAGCAGTTCTTC.

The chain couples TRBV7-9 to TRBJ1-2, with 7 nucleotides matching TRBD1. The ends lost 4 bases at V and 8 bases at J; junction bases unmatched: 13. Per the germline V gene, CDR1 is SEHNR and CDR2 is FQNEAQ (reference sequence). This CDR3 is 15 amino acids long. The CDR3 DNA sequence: TGTGCCAGCAGCTCCGCCACAGGGGTAGAACGAGGCTACACCTTC. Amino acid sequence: CASSSATGVERGYTF.

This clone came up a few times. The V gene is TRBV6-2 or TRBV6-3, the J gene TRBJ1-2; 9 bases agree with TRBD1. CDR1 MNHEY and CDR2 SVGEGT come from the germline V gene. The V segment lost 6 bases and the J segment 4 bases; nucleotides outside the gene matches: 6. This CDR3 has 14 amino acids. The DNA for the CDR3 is TGTGCCAGCAGAGGTCAGGACAGGGGCTATGGCTACACCTTC. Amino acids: CASRGQDRGYGYTF.

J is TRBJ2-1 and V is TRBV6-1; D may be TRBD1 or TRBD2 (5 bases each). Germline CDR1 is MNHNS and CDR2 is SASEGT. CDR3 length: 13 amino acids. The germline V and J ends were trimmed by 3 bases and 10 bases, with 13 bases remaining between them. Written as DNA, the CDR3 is TGTGCCAGCAGTGACCGGGACGGAGGAGAGCAGTTCTTC. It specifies CASSDRDGGEQFF.

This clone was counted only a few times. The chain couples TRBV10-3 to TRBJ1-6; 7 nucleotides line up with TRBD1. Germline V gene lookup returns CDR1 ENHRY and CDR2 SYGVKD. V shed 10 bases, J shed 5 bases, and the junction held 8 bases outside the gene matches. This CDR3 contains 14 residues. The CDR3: CATQTGNDNSPLHF. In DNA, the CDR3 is TGTGCCACCCAGACAGGGAATGATAATTCACCCCTCCACTTT.

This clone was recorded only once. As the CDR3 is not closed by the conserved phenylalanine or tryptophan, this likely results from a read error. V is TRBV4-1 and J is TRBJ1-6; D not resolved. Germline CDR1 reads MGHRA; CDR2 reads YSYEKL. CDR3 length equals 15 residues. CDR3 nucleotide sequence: TGCGCCAGCAGCCACGACGGGGAGATTTGTTCACGCCTCCACTTA. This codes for CASSHDGEICSRLHL.

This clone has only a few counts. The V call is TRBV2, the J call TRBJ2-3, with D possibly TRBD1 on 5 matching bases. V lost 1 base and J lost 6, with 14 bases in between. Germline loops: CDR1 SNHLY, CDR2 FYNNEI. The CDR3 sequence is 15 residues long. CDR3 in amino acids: CASSEDRRDTDTQYF. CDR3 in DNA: TGTGCCAGCAGTGAAGACAGGCGCGACACTGATACGCAGTATTTT.